This T cell receptor beta chain was obtained from a study of OX40 agonist ivuxolimab in advanced cancers. For the study at large: With ivuxolimab, an agonistic anti-OX40 (CD134) antibody, patients were treated. Whole-study results and caveats: In CD8+ T cells, expanded clones were on average more numerous than in CD4+.

On cycle 4 day 1 and cycle 7 day 1, as well as at baseline, blood was sampled. Of note for this clone: As yet, its antigen is unknown.

Germline-derived CDR1 and CDR2 are MNHNS and SASEGT. The CDR3 runs 14 residues. Trimming took 4 bases from V and 1 from J, leaving 10 bases between them. Assay: immunoSEQ multiplex PCR; the TCRdb copy retains only in-frame clones and omits some. The sample contains about 80,000 clones, approximately 84% of which appear only once. The V and J genes are TRBV6-1 and TRBJ1-1; D is uncertain. This TCR derives from an adult with an advanced solid tumor such as melanoma, head and neck, liver or kidney cancer. The input for sequencing was CD4+ or CD8+ T cells sorted from blood, taken in a trial of the OX40 agonist ivuxolimab. CDR3 nucleotide sequence: TGTGCCAGCAGTGTCGAAGGGTGGAACACTGAAGCTTTCTTT. It encodes CASSVEGWNTEAFF.